The 9 T cell receptor beta chains below were found in one sample sequenced in a study of cytomegalovirus exposure and HLA in healthy donors. The study ran its PCR with 60 Vbeta and 13 Jbeta primers. Profiled with immunoSEQ multiplex PCR; TCRdb holds only in-frame clones, not every one. The sample has approximately 280,000 clones, roughly 89% seen once. Material: PBMCs. These receptors all come from a woman aged 18-30 years in good health and CMV-seronegative.

V gene TRBV10-1 combines with J gene TRBJ2-3; D not resolved. Germline V gene sequence: CDR1 WNHNN, CDR2 SYGVQD (reference sequence). This CDR3 spans 12 amino acids. The V gene lost 7 bases and the J gene lost 5 bases, with 10 bases spanning the gap. CDR3 amino acids: CASTNTGDTQYF. In DNA form, the CDR3 reads TGCGCCAGCACCAATACCGGAGATACGCAGTATTTT.

The chain uses TRBV30 and TRBJ2-4; D ambiguous. Germline values: CDR1 GTSNPN, CDR2 SVGIG (reference sequence). V lost 2 bases to trimming and J lost 6 bases, with 8 bases between them. The CDR3 spans 12 residues. In DNA form, the CDR3 reads TGTGCCTGGAGTTCGTCTTCAAACATTCAGTACTTC. Its translation: CAWSSSSNIQYF. The complete variable domain, with remaining parts taken from reference TRBV30 and TRBJ2-4, reads SQTIHQWPATLVQPVGSPLSLECTVEGTSNPNLYWYRQAAGRGLQLLFYSVGIGQISSEVPQNLSASRPQDRQFILSSKKLLLSDSGFYLCAWSSSSNIQYFGAGTRLSVL.

This rearrangement joins TRBV6-4 to TRBJ2-7, with TRBD2 matching over 7 bases. The CDR3 runs 14 residues. Looked up from germline, CDR1 is MRHNA and CDR2 is SNTAGT. J lost 0 bases, V lost 6 bases, and 5 bases had no gene match. This chain's CDR3 is CASRVGGSSYEQYF. The CDR3 bases are TGTGCCAGCAGAGTGGGGGGGAGCTCCTACGAGCAGTACTTC.

The CDR3 region is CASSQRGGEQFF. The CDR3 DNA follows: TGTGCCAGCAGCCAACGCGGGGGAGAGCAGTTCTTC. The V call is TRBV4-2, the J call TRBJ2-1; 7 bases match TRBD2. Germline CDR1 LGHNA, CDR2 YNFKEQ. The CDR3 covers 12 residues. The J segment lost 10 bases and the V segment lost 2 bases, leaving 2 bases of the junction unmatched.

This clone was counted only a few times. The gene calls are TRBV6-6 and TRBJ2-7, with D maybe TRBD2 (6 bases). This CDR3 is 12 amino acids long. V was pared by 5 bases and J by 5 bases, with 10 bases between. The germline V gene encodes CDR1 MNHNY and CDR2 SVGAGI (reference sequence). DNA of the CDR3: TGTGCCAGCAGTCCCGGGAGCCACGAGCAGTACTTC. Encoded protein: CASSPGSHEQYF.

The chain recombines TRBV9 with TRBJ1-2, with TRBD1 identical over 9 bases. The V and J ends lost 2 bases and 7 bases, in that order; junction bases with no gene match: 9. In germline, CDR1 is SGDLS, CDR2 YYNGEE. The CDR3 has 15 residues. The CDR3 DNA sequence: TGTGCCAGCAGCGTCGGGACAGGGCCCTCGAGTGGCTACACCTTC. The encoded protein is CASSVGTGPSSGYTF.

V usage is TRBV9 and J usage is TRBJ2-1; TRBD2 agrees at 7 bases. The germline V gene has CDR1 SGDLS and CDR2 YYNGEE. The CDR3 totals 14 residues. The V and J ends lost 7 bases and 6 bases, in that order; junction bases with no gene match: 10. The CDR3 here is CASAKAGPSNEQFF. For the CDR3, the DNA is TGTGCCAGCGCAAAAGCGGGACCAAGCAATGAGCAGTTCTTC.

The gene calls are TRBV28 and TRBJ1-1; D call uncertain. The V end lost 7 bases, the J end lost 0 bases, and 9 bases lay between the germline ends. CDR1 MDHEN and CDR2 SYDVKM come from the germline V gene. This CDR3 has 13 residues. The CDR3: CASTGPMNTEAFF. CDR3 in DNA: TGTGCCAGCACTGGCCCGATGAACACTGAAGCTTTCTTT.

The V gene is TRBV14, the J gene TRBJ1-1; D not certain. The CDR3 spans 15 residues. With 5 bases removed from V and 5 bases from J, the gap between germline ends came to 18 bases. Germline loops: CDR1 SGHDN, CDR2 FVKESK. Here the CDR3 reads CASSAYRGSGTEAFF. The CDR3 DNA reads as TGTGCCAGCAGCGCATATCGGGGTAGTGGAACTGAAGCTTTCTTT.